This TCR beta chain was recovered during a study of CD8 T cells in ankylosing spondylitis listed by TCRdb under 2017. Context from the whole study: T cell receptor beta repertoires were profiled in healthy donors and ankylosing spondylitis patients so that disease-linked TCR variants could be found. The full study cohort was made up of about two dozen ankylosing spondylitis patients and 108 healthy donors. Peripheral blood was sampled, and synovial fluid was additionally collected from ankylosing spondylitis patients.

CDR1 SGHRS and CDR2 YFSETQ were looked up in the germline V gene. Measured from the cysteine to the phenylalanine, the CDR3 is 15 residues long. Kept here is only the CDR3 DNA, which spans 45 bases and is read in frame from base 1. The germline V end is reduced by 3 bases and the J end by 2 bases; junction bases left unmatched: 4. The listed sequencing device is Illumina HiSeq 2500. TCR beta libraries were prepared by quantitative 5'-RACE with molecular barcodes. The paper's processing steps were these. A new computational method based on a probabilistic model of VDJ rearrangement was used to identify disease-linked TCR variants. Using fastp trimming at Q25 and MiXCR clonotype assembly, TCRdb reanalyzed the public sequencing data and kept in-frame beta chains. Rows merge per CDR3 protein into single entries with the most common DNA and genes. It is TCRdb's table, rather than the study itself, that gives the V and J calls and clone size. Within this sample are about 250,000 distinct CDR3 sequences, with roughly 32% of them counted one time only. Approximately 4.6% of the sample is taken by the ten largest.

Study-wide conclusions, independent of this receptor: A CD8+ phenotype was shown by the disease-linked clones, which were found at relatively low frequencies in peripheral blood. The disease-linked clones were reported as significantly enriched in matched synovial fluid samples from ankylosing spondylitis patients. A TCR beta motif made up of roughly eight highly homologous amino acid variants appeared to be characteristic of blood from ankylosing spondylitis patients. Some motif variants were previously reported in synovial fluid and blood of reactive arthritis patients, suggesting common disease-initiation mechanisms.

In its sample, this clonotype was seen a few times. Its antigen has not been determined. Qualities for individual bases were not recorded, and no much larger clone is one base off. This receptor chain uses TRBV5-1 and TRBJ2-7, and TRBD1 aligns with 11 junction nucleotides. The receptor was derived from a male donor with ankylosing spondylitis or in good health (not recorded which). Source material: blood, either unsorted or a sorted T cell fraction (not recorded which). The DNA sequence is given as TGCGCCAGCAGCTATACGGGACAGGGGGCCTACGAGCAGTACTTC. It encodes CASSYTGQGAYEQYF.